This TCR beta chain was profiled in a study of cytomegalovirus exposure and HLA in healthy donors. Trimming removed 2 bases from V and 7 bases from J, with 3 bases in between. CDR3 length: 11 residues. Germline V gene lookup returns CDR1 LGHNT and CDR2 FRNRAP. Primers included in the PCR were 60 Vbeta and 13 Jbeta primers. Assay used: immunoSEQ multiplex PCR; TCRdb lists only in-frame clones, some missing. The sample consists of 250,000 to 350,000 clones, around two thirds of them appearing once. This clone turned up a few times. The material sequenced was PBMCs. The receptor was derived from a female donor in good health and CMV-seronegative. This rearrangement joins TRBV12-5 to TRBJ2-1; no reliable D call. Here the CDR3 DNA reads TGTGCTAGTGGTTTGTCTAATGAGCAGTTCTTC. The encoded protein is CASGLSNEQFF. The full variable domain, in which reference TRBV12-5 and TRBJ2-1 provide the parts outside the CDR3, is DARVTQTPRHKVTEMGQEVTMRCQPILGHNTVFWYRQTMMQGLELLAYFRNRAPLDDSGMPKDRFSAEMPDATLATLKIQPSEPRDSAVYFCASGLSNEQFFGPGTRLTVL.